The T cell receptor beta chain under discussion was sequenced for a study of T cells in Graves' hyperthyroidism and ophthalmopathy. Findings of the study overall: Most clonotypes expanded in the thyroid (above 0.001) were also present in blood.

Researchers amplified the TCR beta CDR3 regions from RNA transcripts. Researchers ran a first-round RT-PCR on the TCR CDR3 using the HTBI primer set. Via MiXCR, TCRdb re-called the multiplex PCR reads, giving one row per CDR3 protein. This table holds 350,000 to 450,000 distinct CDR3 sequences, roughly 17% found once. V dropped 5 bases and J dropped 5; count of bases not matched to a gene: 8. The CDR3 loop spans 15 amino acids. Germline V CDR1 and CDR2: LGHDT, YNNKEL (reference sequence). Note on this clonotype: Its specificity is unknown. This may be a read error, as it is one base from a much larger clone.

This clonotype was sampled from a woman aged 30 to 39 with Graves' hyperthyroidism that later progressed to Graves' ophthalmopathy. The rearrangement joins TRBV3-1 to TRBJ2-3, with 9 nucleotides matching TRBD2. What was sequenced was blood. CDR3 in amino acids: CASSYGISGGDTQYF. CDR3 DNA: TGTGCCAGCAGCTACGGGATTAGCGGGGGAGATACGCAGTATTTT.